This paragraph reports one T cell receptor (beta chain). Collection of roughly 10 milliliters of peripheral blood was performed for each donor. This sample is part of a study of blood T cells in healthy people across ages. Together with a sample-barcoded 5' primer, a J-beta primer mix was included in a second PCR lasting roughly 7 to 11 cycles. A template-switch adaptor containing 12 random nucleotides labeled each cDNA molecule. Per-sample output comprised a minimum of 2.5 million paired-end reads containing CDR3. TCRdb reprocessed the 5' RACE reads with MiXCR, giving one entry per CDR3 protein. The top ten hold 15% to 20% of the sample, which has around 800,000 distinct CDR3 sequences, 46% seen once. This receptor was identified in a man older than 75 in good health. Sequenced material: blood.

The CDR3 sequence: CASSTPGLYEQYF. The CDR3 region has the DNA TGTGCCAGCAGTACGCCGGGACTCTACGAGCAGTACTTC. V usage is TRBV6-2 or TRBV6-3 and J usage is TRBJ2-7; a weak D match, TRBD2 (6 bases). The CDR3 extends over 13 amino acids. Per the germline V gene, CDR1 is MNHEY and CDR2 is SVGEGT. Trimming took off 5 bases at V and 3 bases at J, with 11 bases between the two ends.